This TCR beta chain comes out of a study of T cell responses to AZD1222 COVID-19 vaccine. Findings and limits, study-wide: Clonal diversity may have been underestimated in mostly white British donors.

Sequencing used immunoSEQ multiplex PCR; TCRdb keeps in-frame clones, though not all of them. This table has approximately 100,000 clones, roughly 88% appearing once. The V and J ends lost 0 bases and 2 bases respectively, with 7 bases between them. The V gene's germline CDR1 is SEHNR and CDR2 FQNEAQ (reference sequence). The CDR3 runs 14 residues. As concerns this clone: The antigen remains unidentified.

The V gene is TRBV7-9, the J gene TRBJ1-2; D is unclear. The material was peripheral blood, obtained on day 0 of MenACWY control vaccination. This TCR came from an adult in good health. The DNA for the CDR3 is TGTGCCAGCAGCTTAGCGCTGTTAAACTATGGCTACACCTTC. Residues: CASSLALLNYGYTF. The full variable domain, completed using reference TRBV7-9 and TRBJ1-2, is DTGVSQNPRHKITKRGQNVTFRCDPISEHNRLYWYRQTLGQGPEFLTYFQNEAQLEKSRLLSDRFSAERPKGSFSTLEIQRTEQGDSAMYLCASSLALLNYGYTFGSGTRLTVV.